This T cell receptor (beta chain) was documented in a study of T cells in Graves' hyperthyroidism and ophthalmopathy. Patients showing uncontrolled infection, other autoimmune disease, pregnancy or lactation were ineligible. Fresh peripheral blood, under 13 ml, yielded the PBMCs. Per the germline V gene, CDR1 is SGHDN and CDR2 is FVKESK. The CDR3 has 12 amino acids. V was cut by 5 bases and J by 3 bases, with 8 bases left in between. General study points: The authors' 13 V-J model separated ophthalmopathy from stable hyperthyroidism. Prediction of ophthalmopathy progression came a median roughly 6.6 months pre-onset.

Amplified regions were TCR beta CDR3 sequences from RNA transcripts. RT-PCR in the first round (using the HTBI primer set) targeted the TCR CDR3. TCRdb redid the calling of the multiplex PCR reads with MiXCR, one entry per CDR3 protein. The data show roughly 380,000 distinct CDR3 sequences, with 15% to 20% seen just once and about a sixth held by the top ten. This clonotype has at least ten counts. Its antigen is currently unknown. The chain recombines TRBV14 with TRBJ2-7; possibly TRBD1 for D (5 bases). The TCR sequence derives from a woman between 35 and 50 years old with Graves' ophthalmopathy. Specimen: blood. CDR3 amino acids: CASSDSLYEQYF. In DNA form, the CDR3 reads TGTGCCAGCAGCGACAGCCTCTACGAGCAGTACTTC.